These 20 T cell receptor beta chains came from one sample sequenced in a study of cytomegalovirus exposure and HLA in healthy donors. It was with 60 Vbeta and 13 Jbeta primers that the PCR ran. TCRdb's copy holds only in-frame clones and misses some; the assay was immunoSEQ multiplex PCR. The sample has approximately 110,000 clones, 80% to 85% seen once. Sequencing input: PBMCs. The receptors derive from a woman under 40 in good health and CMV-seronegative.

The table lists this clone with a few counts. This chain uses TRBV19 with TRBJ2-2, with 12 bases that match TRBD2. Germline lookup yields CDR1 LNHDA and CDR2 SQIVND (reference sequence). This CDR3 has 19 residues. V lost 5 bases and J lost 2; bases outside the gene matches: 12. CDR3 in amino acids: CASSPLGLAGGANTGELFF. The CDR3 DNA sequence: TGTGCCAGTAGTCCCCTGGGGCTAGCGGGAGGGGCAAACACCGGGGAGCTGTTTTTT.

This chain uses TRBV28 with TRBJ2-3; D call uncertain. Per the germline V gene, CDR1 is MDHEN and CDR2 is SYDVKM. V was cut by 2 bases and J by 2 bases, with 11 bases left in between. There are 15 residues in the CDR3. CDR3 residues: CASSLLPPYTDTQYF. As DNA, the CDR3 is TGTGCCAGCAGTTTACTTCCCCCGTACACAGATACGCAGTATTTT. Using reference TRBV28 and TRBJ2-3 for the parts outside the CDR3, the full variable domain is DVKVTQSSRYLVKRTGEKVFLECVQDMDHENMFWYRQDPGLGLRLIYFSYDVKMKEKGDIPEGYSVSREKKERFSLILESASTNQTSMYLCASSLLPPYTDTQYFGPGTRLTVL.

The chain has TRBV28 and TRBJ2-3; no clear D. The germline V and J ends were trimmed by 2 bases and 3 bases, with 3 bases remaining between them. There are 12 residues in the CDR3. The germline V gene encodes CDR1 MDHEN and CDR2 SYDVKM. This CDR3 is CASSLRTDTQYF. In DNA, the CDR3 is TGTGCCAGCAGTTTACGGACAGATACGCAGTATTTT.

The V call is TRBV1, the J call TRBJ2-5; TRBD2 reflects the table's D call only, with no check against the DNA. TRBV1 is a recognized pseudogene. CDR3 length equals 16 residues. The CDR3 DNA is TGCACCAGCAGCCCCCCCGCCGCTAGCGGGCTGGAGACCCAGTACTTC. Its protein product is CTSSPPAASGLETQYF.

The V call is TRBV4-2, the J call TRBJ2-1; no clear D. With 0 bases removed from V and 4 bases from J, the gap between germline ends came to 4 bases. In germline, CDR1 is LGHNA, CDR2 YNFKEQ. CDR3 length: 13 amino acids. The CDR3 loop reads CASSQDLYNEQFF. The CDR3 DNA sequence: TGTGCCAGCAGCCAAGATCTATACAATGAGCAGTTCTTC.

The rearrangement links TRBV11-2 to TRBJ2-7; D gene unclear. This CDR3 is 16 amino acids long. Trimming removed 2 bases from V and 7 bases from J, with 21 bases in between. Germline CDR1 is SGHAT and CDR2 is FQNNGV. The CDR3: CASSLTPPTVALEQYF. The CDR3 DNA reads TGTGCCAGCAGCTTAACTCCCCCAACTGTTGCACTAGAGCAGTACTTC.

The chain carries TRBV2 and TRBJ2-7; 9 bases agree with TRBD1. From germline, CDR1 is SNHLY and CDR2 FYNNEI. The CDR3 extends over 13 amino acids. Trimming cost V 8 bases and J 3 bases; bases outside gene matches: 5. In DNA, the CDR3 is TGTGCCAGCGGGGACAGGGCTATCTACGAGCAGTACTTC. Encoded protein: CASGDRAIYEQYF.

The DNA of the CDR3 is TGTGCCACCAGCACCATTTCTCAGGGGCGCTACGAGCAGTACTTC. Its protein product is CATSTISQGRYEQYF. This chain connects TRBV15 to TRBJ2-7; TRBD1 is a possible D gene (6 bases). Germline CDR1 reads LNHNV; CDR2 reads YYDKDF (reference sequence). This CDR3 comprises 15 residues. V was clipped by 4 bases and J by 3 bases, with 16 bases between them.

V is TRBV18 and J is TRBJ2-6; 8 nucleotides align to TRBD2. V shed 6 bases, J shed 2 bases, and the junction held 0 bases outside the gene matches. CDR1 KGHSH and CDR2 LQKENI come from the germline V gene. The CDR3 covers 14 residues. The CDR3 nucleotides are TGTGCCAGCTCGCGGGAGGCTGGGGCCAACGTCCTGACTTTC. Translation: CASSREAGANVLTF.

This clone was seen only a few times. The gene calls are TRBV7-2 and TRBJ1-2; D ambiguous. There are 15 residues in the CDR3. V shed 5 bases and J shed 4 bases, with 17 bases lying between them. Per the germline V gene, CDR1 is SGHTA and CDR2 is FQGNSA. CDR3: CASSPRVKDGYGYTF. In DNA, the CDR3 is TGTGCCAGCAGCCCCCGAGTTAAAGATGGCTATGGCTACACCTTC.

V usage is TRBV19 and J usage is TRBJ2-7, with 7 bases that match TRBD2. Per the germline V gene, CDR1 is LNHDA and CDR2 is SQIVND (reference sequence). With 3 bases clipped from V and 2 bases from J, the junction kept 4 bases outside the gene matches. The CDR3 totals 14 residues. CDR3 nucleotides: TGTGCCAGTAGTATCAGGGAGGGAACCTACGAGCAGTACTTC. This sequence encodes CASSIREGTYEQYF.

The chain combines TRBV7-2 with TRBJ2-7; D gene unclear. CDR3 size: 12 residues. Germline loops: CDR1 SGHTA, CDR2 FQGNSA. V lost 2 bases and J lost 2, with 4 bases in between. The CDR3 reads CASSLLPYEQYF. The CDR3 bases are TGTGCCAGCAGCTTACTCCCCTACGAGCAGTACTTC.

This rearrangement joins TRBV2 to TRBJ2-3; D is undetermined. CDR1 is SNHLY and CDR2 is FYNNEI in the germline V gene. Trimming stripped 7 bases from V and 2 bases from J, with 22 bases between. The CDR3 has 17 amino acids. This chain's CDR3 is CASKPLTLIGYTDTQYF. In DNA form, the CDR3 reads TGTGCCAGCAAACCGCTGACACTGATCGGCTACACAGATACGCAGTATTTT.

This chain connects TRBV5-1 to TRBJ2-7; TRBD2 aligns across 7 bases. J was trimmed by 2 bases and V by 2 bases; bases with no gene match: 7. Germline CDR1 SGHRS, CDR2 YFSETQ. CDR3 length: 15 residues. The CDR3 loop reads CASSFGLADPYEQYF. In nucleotides, the CDR3 is TGCGCCAGCAGCTTCGGGCTAGCGGACCCCTACGAGCAGTACTTC.

This clone was observed a few times. The chain combines TRBV6-6 with TRBJ1-5; 8 positions agree with TRBD1. V lost 5 bases to trimming and J lost 6 bases; unmatched junction nucleotides: 12. CDR3 length: 16 residues. Germline V gives CDR1 MNHNY, CDR2 SVGAGI (reference sequence). The CDR3 here is CASSGADRGRGQPQHF. The CDR3 DNA is TGTGCCAGCAGTGGCGCCGACAGGGGTCGGGGTCAGCCCCAGCATTTT.

This clone was counted only a few times. V is TRBV11-2 and J is TRBJ2-7, with 7 bases fitting TRBD2. V trimming: 2 bases; J trimming: 0 bases; junction bases outside the gene matches: 4. Germline loops: CDR1 SGHAT, CDR2 FQNNGV. This CDR3 comprises 15 residues. The CDR3 sequence is CASSLPAGVSYEQYF. The CDR3 DNA reads TGTGCCAGCAGCTTACCCGCGGGAGTCTCCTACGAGCAGTACTTC.

The V and J genes are TRBV28 and TRBJ1-2; 9 nucleotides line up with TRBD1. The CDR3 loop spans 15 amino acids. After removal of 2 bases from V and 3 bases from J, the junction contained 4 bases not matched to a gene. Germline CDR1 is MDHEN and CDR2 is SYDVKM. The CDR3 spells CASSLGTGFHYGYTF. For the CDR3, the DNA is TGTGCCAGCAGTTTAGGGACAGGGTTTCACTATGGCTACACCTTC.

This clone was picked up one time. The chain has TRBV7-9 and TRBJ2-1, with D maybe TRBD1 (5 bases). CDR3 length: 12 amino acids. Germline CDR1 reads SEHNR; CDR2 reads FQNEAQ (reference sequence). The V and J ends lost 6 bases and 8 bases respectively, with 11 bases between them. In nucleotides, the CDR3 is TGTGCCAGCAGGACCATCAGGGATGAGCAGTTCTTC. Translated, it gives CASRTIRDEQFF.

The chain uses TRBV30 and TRBJ2-7; D gene unclear. The CDR3 loop spans 11 amino acids. Trimming shortened V by 0 bases and J by 4 bases, and 4 bases separated the two germline ends. Germline V CDR1 and CDR2: GTSNPN, SVGIG (reference sequence). The CDR3 spells CAWSVTYEQYF. Written as DNA, the CDR3 is TGTGCCTGGAGTGTGACTTACGAGCAGTACTTC.

This clone was observed a few times. J is TRBJ2-7 and V is TRBV28; the match to TRBD2 covers 7 bases. Germline V lookup: CDR1 MDHEN, CDR2 SYDVKM. The J segment lost 5 bases and the V segment lost 5 bases, leaving 6 bases of the junction unmatched. This CDR3 has 13 amino acids. The CDR3 nucleotides read TGTGCCAGCAGTCCAGGGAGGGAAGACGAGCAGTACTTC. Its protein product is CASSPGREDEQYF.